The clone carrying this T cell receptor beta chain was observed a handful of times. Germline V gene data show CDR1 as LNHNV and CDR2 as YYDKDF (reference sequence). The V gene lost 3 bases and the J gene lost 5 bases, with 17 bases spanning the gap. The CDR3 is 16 amino acids. Construction of TCR beta libraries relied on iRepertoire HTBI primers and on Arm-PCR targeting CDR3 regions. TCRdb ran MiXCR on the multiplex PCR reads and lists one entry per CDR3 protein. This sample has more than 450,000 distinct CDR3 sequences, with approximately 12% found just once. Described time point: newly diagnosed GD, antithyroid drugs for less than 3 months. RNA from PBMCs was the source of the TCR library. The sample originates from a study of regulatory T cells in long-lasting Graves disease. These data also formed part of another study, on T cells in Graves' hyperthyroidism and ophthalmopathy. That study reports: A 13 V-J signature model discriminated ophthalmopathy versus stable hyperthyroidism.

The sample was peripheral blood mononuclear cells (PBMCs), taken at new diagnosis, from a patient treated with antithyroid drugs. This receptor was obtained from a woman in her thirties with Graves disease. V and J are TRBV15 and TRBJ2-4, with D uncertain. Here the CDR3 DNA reads TGTGCCACCAGCAGGCCCATGTCCGACCGACAAAACATTCAGTACTTC. Protein: CATSRPMSDRQNIQYF. The full variable domain, with the rest looked up from reference TRBV15 and TRBJ2-4, is DAMVIQNPRYQVTQFGKPVTLSCSQTLNHNVMYWYQQKSSQAPKLLFHYYDKDFNNEADTPDNFQSRRPNTSFCFLDIRSPGLGDTAMYLCATSRPMSDRQNIQYFGAGTRLSVL.